These 22 T cell receptor beta chains came from one sample sequenced in a study of regulatory T cells in long-lasting Graves disease. The TCR beta library used iRepertoire HTBI primers with Arm-PCR amplification of CDR3. TCRdb fed the multiplex PCR reads into MiXCR, producing one record per CDR3 protein. The profile shows 510,000 or so distinct CDR3 sequences, 12% of them singletons. Time point indicated: newly diagnosed GD, antithyroid drugs for less than 3 months. The TCR library was made from RNA that had been extracted from PBMCs in TRIzol. This sample also belongs to another study, concerning T cells in Graves' hyperthyroidism and ophthalmopathy.

The material was peripheral blood mononuclear cells (PBMCs), obtained at new diagnosis, from a patient treated with antithyroid drugs. The origin of the receptors is a woman under 40 with Graves disease.

This clonotype was seen repeatedly, ten times or more. The chain couples TRBV6-5 to TRBJ2-3; D not certain. The germline V gene encodes CDR1 MNHEY and CDR2 SVGAGI. Trimming stripped 4 bases from V and 6 bases from J, with 20 bases between. This CDR3 spans 16 amino acids. The CDR3 loop is CASSSLPSKYGDTQYF. As DNA, the CDR3 is TGTGCCAGCAGTTCCCTCCCCTCAAAATACGGGGATACGCAGTATTTT.

In this sample, this clonotype turned up many times. CDR3 loop: CASSPGTLLGGYTF. The CDR3 DNA reads TGTGCCAGCAGTCCCGGGACACTCCTCGGTGGCTACACCTTC. V is TRBV28 and J is TRBJ1-2, with a possible D match to TRBD1 (6 bases). The CDR3 contains 14 residues. Looked up from germline, CDR1 is MDHEN and CDR2 is SYDVKM. Between the trimmed V and J ends, which lost 5 bases and 7 bases, there was a span of 17 bases.

This chain connects TRBV19 to TRBJ2-3, with 9 bases lining up with TRBD2. Germline CDR1 is LNHDA and CDR2 is SQIVND (reference sequence). Germline trimming cut 6 bases from V and 1 base from J; bases unmatched to any gene: 8. The CDR3 length is 16 residues. Here the CDR3 reads CASRPLRGRGTDTQYF. The CDR3, as DNA: TGTGCCAGTAGACCCTTGCGCGGGAGGGGCACAGATACGCAGTATTTT.

The chain uses TRBV15 and TRBJ2-1; no clear D gene. Germline V gene sequence: CDR1 LNHNV, CDR2 YYDKDF (reference sequence). The V end was cut by 1 base, the J end by 10 bases, with 8 bases between. The CDR3 has 12 residues. The CDR3 here is CATSRVMIEQFF. The CDR3 region has the DNA TGTGCCACCAGCAGAGTCATGATAGAGCAGTTCTTC.

This clonotype showed up many times. J is TRBJ1-5 and V is TRBV7-9; 7 nucleotides line up with TRBD1. V lost 1 base to trimming and J lost 0 bases; unmatched junction nucleotides: 3. The CDR3 contains 16 residues. The germline CDR1 and CDR2 sequences are SEHNR and FQNEAQ (reference sequence). CDR3 nucleotide sequence: TGTGCCAGCAGCTTAGGGACAGGAGATAGCAATCAGCCCCAGCATTTT. Protein: CASSLGTGDSNQPQHF.

This clonotype was observed a handful of times. This chain uses TRBV7-8 with TRBJ2-1; TRBD1 aligns across 8 bases. TRBJ2-5 matches the DNA end more closely, so the J call is doubtful. Germline V gives CDR1 SGHVS, CDR2 FQNEAQ. This CDR3 region has 14 residues. This CDR3 is CASSLEGQAETQYF. The CDR3 nucleotides are TGTGCCAGCAGCTTAGAGGGACAGGCGGAGACCCAGTACTTC.

Many counts were recorded for this clonotype. The chain is built from TRBV6-1 and TRBJ1-5; unclear D gene. Trimming cost V 5 bases and J 10 bases, with 24 bases left between them. The CDR3 contains 16 residues. The V gene's germline CDR1 is MNHNS and CDR2 SASEGT. Here the CDR3 reads CASSPLGMSLNYPQHF. DNA for the CDR3: TGTGCCAGCAGTCCTTTGGGCATGTCGCTCAACTACCCCCAGCATTTT.

At least ten counts were recorded for this clonotype. The V gene is TRBV5-8, the J gene TRBJ1-1; D perhaps matches TRBD1 (5 bases). The germline gives CDR1 SGHTS, CDR2 YDEGEE. The V end was cut by 4 bases, the J end by 2 bases, with 15 bases between. CDR3 length: 15 amino acids. Here the CDR3 reads CASSLVRGLNTEAFF. In DNA form, the CDR3 reads TGTGCCAGCAGCCTCGTGAGGGGCTTAAACACTGAAGCTTTCTTT.

This clonotype appeared many times. The chain is built from TRBV11-2 and TRBJ1-1; D call uncertain. V lost 4 bases to trimming and J lost 3 bases, with 21 bases between them. Germline lookup yields CDR1 SGHAT and CDR2 FQNNGV. The CDR3 has 17 amino acids. The CDR3 DNA reads as TGTGCCAGCAGCTCTTACCCATCCATCTCTCTGTACACTGAAGCTTTCTTT. It translates to CASSSYPSISLYTEAFF.

This clonotype was counted at least ten times. The J gene is TRBJ2-1, the V gene TRBV12-3 or TRBV12-4; D not resolved. The CDR3 length is 15 residues. V gave up 2 bases and J gave up 8 bases, with 16 bases separating them. The chain's CDR3 is CASSLSGYVIYEQFF. The CDR3 DNA reads TGTGCCAGCAGTTTATCAGGTTACGTTATCTATGAGCAGTTCTTC.

The chain uses TRBV19 and TRBJ2-1; 10 bases line up with TRBD2. V was clipped by 5 bases and J by 8 bases; unmatched bases: 6. This CDR3 spans 14 amino acids. Per germline, CDR1 LNHDA and CDR2 SQIVND (reference sequence). CDR3 DNA sequence: TGTGCCAGTAGTGTGCTAGCGGGAGTCGATGAGCAGTTCTTC. Translating it yields CASSVLAGVDEQFF.

V usage is TRBV6-2 or TRBV6-3 and J usage is TRBJ2-1, with a tentative D call TRBD1 (7 bases). CDR3 size: 16 residues. Trimming removed 9 bases at V and 2 bases at J, with 20 bases between. Germline assignment: CDR1 MNHEY and CDR2 SVGEGT. The CDR3 is CASSPAGGRTYNEQFF. CDR3 nucleotide sequence: TGTGCCAGTAGCCCTGCAGGGGGGAGGACCTACAATGAGCAGTTCTTC.

This clonotype appeared many times. The chain combines TRBV11-2 with TRBJ2-7, with D possibly being TRBD2 (7 bases). CDR1 SGHAT and CDR2 FQNNGV come from the germline V gene. V was shortened by 4 bases and J by 2 bases, with 15 bases between the two germline ends. The CDR3 has 15 residues. The CDR3 DNA is TGTGCCAGCAGCTGGGGGCGGGAGAATCCCTACGAGCAGTACTTC. Protein sequence: CASSWGRENPYEQYF. The variable domain in full, with the rest retrieved from reference TRBV11-2 and TRBJ2-7, is EAGVAQSPRYKIIEKRQSVAFWCNPISGHATLYWYQQILGQGPKLLIQFQNNGVVDDSQLPKDRFSAERLKGVDSTLKIQPAKLEDSAVYLCASSWGRENPYEQYFGPGTRLTVT.

Comments on this clonotype: Since a far larger clone is one base different, this is likely a read error. Without the conserved terminal phenylalanine or tryptophan, this CDR3 likely stems from a read error. The DNA is left out, because the CDR3 cannot be placed on it with certainty; the CDR3 is given as TCRdb lists it. The chain has TRBV3-1 and TRBJ2-1; the DNA was not used to check the table's D call, TRBD2. CDR1 and CDR2 (germline): LGHDT, YNNKEL (reference sequence). The CDR3 length equals 13 residues, ends included. The CDR3 sequence is CASSHGVAGGWYS.

This clonotype was picked up a small number of times. The J gene is TRBJ1-1, the V gene TRBV9; no definite D call. V lost 1 base to trimming and J lost 1 base, with 11 bases between them. Germline values: CDR1 SGDLS, CDR2 YYNGEE. CDR3 size: 15 residues. Written as DNA, the CDR3 is TGTGCCAGCAGCGTAAGTGGTCAGCCGAACACTGAAGCTTTCTTT. As protein: CASSVSGQPNTEAFF.

This clonotype was counted many times. The gene calls are TRBV20-1 and TRBJ1-1; D is uncertain. There are 12 residues in the CDR3. CDR1 is DFQATT, CDR2 SNEGSKA, per germline (reference sequence). V dropped 5 bases and J dropped 3 bases, with 10 bases sitting between them. The CDR3 here is CSAPIGDTEAFF. CDR3 DNA sequence: TGCAGTGCTCCCATTGGAGACACTGAAGCTTTCTTT.

Ten or more counts support this clonotype. The chain couples TRBV12-3 or TRBV12-4 to TRBJ2-5; D may correspond to TRBD1 or TRBD2 (5 bases each). This CDR3 is built from 15 residues. V was clipped by 5 bases and J by 5 bases, with 18 bases between them. The CDR3 sequence is CASSPDTWGTETQYF. For the CDR3, the DNA is TGTGCCAGCAGTCCAGACACGTGGGGGACGGAGACCCAGTACTTC.

This clonotype has only a few counts. This rearrangement joins TRBV6-5 to TRBJ1-6; a possible D gene is TRBD1 (5 bases). The V and J ends lost 2 bases and 5 bases respectively, with 10 bases between them. Looked up from germline, CDR1 is MNHEY and CDR2 is SVGAGI. CDR3 length: 15 residues. Here the CDR3 reads CASSYGQGHNSPLHF. In nucleotides, the CDR3 is TGTGCCAGCAGTTACGGCCAGGGCCATAATTCACCCCTCCACTTT.

This clonotype showed up many times. The rearrangement joins TRBV28 to TRBJ1-5, with TRBD1 as a possible D gene (5 bases). CDR1 and CDR2 from the germline V gene are MDHEN and SYDVKM. Trimming removed 4 bases from V and 4 bases from J, with 14 bases in between. This CDR3 is built from 15 residues. CDR3 coding DNA: TGTGCCAGCAGTTGGGGCCTCCCCGCTAATCAGCCCCAGCATTTT. Protein sequence: CASSWGLPANQPQHF.

The V gene is TRBV28, the J gene TRBJ2-7; the match to TRBD1 covers 12 bases. CDR1 and CDR2 (germline): MDHEN, SYDVKM. The ends lost 9 bases at V and 3 bases at J; junction bases unmatched: 3. This CDR3 comprises 13 residues. CDR3 residues: CASGTGGFYEQYF. CDR3 DNA sequence: TGTGCCAGTGGGACAGGGGGCTTCTACGAGCAGTACTTC.

This clonotype has a count of ten or more. The genes are TRBV28 and TRBJ1-1; D gene uncertain. V was pared by 2 bases and J by 6 bases, with 10 bases between. The length of the CDR3 is 13 residues. Germline values: CDR1 MDHEN, CDR2 SYDVKM. For the CDR3, the DNA is TGTGCCAGCAGTTTAGCAGAGAGCGCTGAAGCTTTCTTT. This codes for CASSLAESAEAFF.

As regards this clonotype: This sequence is one base from a far larger clone and is likely a read error. V usage is TRBV18 and J usage is TRBJ2-3, with D tentatively TRBD1 or TRBD2 (5 bases each). The J call is in doubt because the DNA end fits TRBJ2-5 better. This CDR3 comprises 13 residues. Germline CDR1 and CDR2: KGHSH and LQKENI. The CDR3 nucleotides read TGTTCCAGCTCACCATACGGGACAGAGACCCAGTACTTC. It codes for CSSSPYGTETQYF.